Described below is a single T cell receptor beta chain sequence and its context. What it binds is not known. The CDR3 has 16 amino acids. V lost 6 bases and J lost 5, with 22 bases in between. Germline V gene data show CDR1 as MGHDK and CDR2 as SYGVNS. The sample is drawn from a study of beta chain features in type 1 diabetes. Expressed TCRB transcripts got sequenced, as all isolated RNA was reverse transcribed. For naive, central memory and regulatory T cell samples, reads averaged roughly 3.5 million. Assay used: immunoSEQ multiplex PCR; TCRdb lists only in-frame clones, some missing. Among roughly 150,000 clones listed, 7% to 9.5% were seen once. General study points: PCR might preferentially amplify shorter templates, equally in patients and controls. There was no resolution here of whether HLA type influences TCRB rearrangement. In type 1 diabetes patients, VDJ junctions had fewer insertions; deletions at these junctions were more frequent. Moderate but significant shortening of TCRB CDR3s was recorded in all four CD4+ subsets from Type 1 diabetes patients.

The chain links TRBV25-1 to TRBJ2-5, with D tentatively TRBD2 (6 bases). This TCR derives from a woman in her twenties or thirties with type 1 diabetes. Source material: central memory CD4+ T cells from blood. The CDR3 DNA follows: TGTGCCAGCAGCGAAGCCGGAAGGGCGAGCGGGGAGACCCAGTACTTC. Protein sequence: CASSEAGRASGETQYF.